This T cell receptor beta chain appears in the sequencing data of a study of control samples from healthy donors and cancer patients (dated by TCRdb to 2020 to 2022). The library was generated by the immunoSEQ multiplex PCR assay. Here the immuneACCESS table is served through TCRdb, limited to in-frame sequences with V and J called. Missing clones are a known gap in these copies; in checked studies unresolved V genes cover under half, and the rest lacks a known reason. This sample gives 400,000 to 500,000 clones in total; 90% of them show up just once. The ten largest make up more than 6% of the sample. The CDR3 contains 14 residues, cysteine and phenylalanine counted. Solely the CDR3 DNA is kept, with 42 bases framed from the first base. V is pared back by 8 bases and J by 3 bases, with 11 bases lying between the germline termini. CDR1 and CDR2, looked up from the germline V gene (reference sequence), are LNHDA and SQIVND.

This clone was recorded once. Its antigen has not been determined. Base qualities are missing; no much larger clone stands one base away. This sequence was found in a man between 35 and 55 years old with head and neck cancer. Sample: PBMCs. This sequence uses TRBV19 and TRBJ1-6, with the D gene not clear enough to name. The DNA is as follows: TGTGCCAGTGCGAAGCAGCTCTATAATTCACCCCTCCACTTT. It translates as CASAKQLYNSPLHF.